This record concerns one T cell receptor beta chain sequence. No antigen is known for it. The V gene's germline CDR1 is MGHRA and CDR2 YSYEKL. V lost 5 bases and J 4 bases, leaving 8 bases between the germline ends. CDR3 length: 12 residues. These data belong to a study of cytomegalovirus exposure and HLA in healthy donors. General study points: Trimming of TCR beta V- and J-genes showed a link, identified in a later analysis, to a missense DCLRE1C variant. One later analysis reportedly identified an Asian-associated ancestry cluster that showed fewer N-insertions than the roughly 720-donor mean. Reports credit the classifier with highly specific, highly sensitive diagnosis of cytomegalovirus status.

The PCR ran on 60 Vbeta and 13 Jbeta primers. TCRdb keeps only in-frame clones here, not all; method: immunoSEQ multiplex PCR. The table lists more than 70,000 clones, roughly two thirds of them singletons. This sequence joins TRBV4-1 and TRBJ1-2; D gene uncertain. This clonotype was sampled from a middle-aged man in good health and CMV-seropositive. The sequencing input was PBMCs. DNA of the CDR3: TGCGCCAGCAGCTCGACTATCTATGGCTACACCTTC. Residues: CASSSTIYGYTF.